This T cell receptor (beta chain) was captured by sequencing in a study of shared clonotypes between healthy human individuals. Findings of the study overall: Approximately 5.1% was the fraction of naive CD4 clonotypes found shared across four donors.

The germline gives CDR1 MDHEN, CDR2 SYDVKM. The CDR3 has 15 amino acids. The V gene end was trimmed by 4 bases and the J gene end by 8 bases; junction bases not matched to a gene: 5. Regarding this clone: The target antigen is unknown. This same CDR3 is encoded by further DNA sequences in the sample.

Running of the assay took place at deep level. The protocol was immunoSEQ multiplex PCR, while the TCRdb copy is restricted to in-frame clones and leaves out a portion. The sample yields under 2.5 million clones, around 90% seen once. The J gene is TRBJ2-1, the V gene TRBV28, with 13 bases aligning to TRBD2. The specimen sequenced was naive CD4+ T cells from PBMCs. Subset described: CD45RA+ positively selected. This receptor was identified in a man between 18 and 29 years old in good health. Some clones in this sample may be carry-over from other donors' samples. CDR3 coding DNA: TGTGCCAGCAGTTCACTAGCGGGAGGGGTCGATGAGCAGTTCTTC. It translates to CASSSLAGGVDEQFF.